Listed here are 27 T cell receptor beta chains from one sample, sequenced in a study of tumor-infiltrating lymphocytes in primary liver carcinoma. Total RNA amounting to around 450 ng was the source from which TCR beta cDNA was made with a constant-region primer. Slightly modified ARM-PCR, run as three nested multiplex PCR rounds, produced the TCR beta libraries. With TRBV1-TRBV30 forward primers and a C-beta reverse primer, the first two PCR rounds were run for around 10 cycles each. TCRdb ran MiXCR on the multiplex PCR reads and lists one entry per CDR3 protein. This table has some 180,000 distinct CDR3 sequences, less than 65% appearing once. Unsorted whole blood supplied the blood RNA, and germline DNA was isolated too. Source material: peripheral blood. The receptors come from a man between 35 and 55 years old with primary liver carcinoma and hepatitis B virus infection.

For this clonotype: Its ends do not fully match the called genes, so a read error is possible. The chain has TRBV12-3 or TRBV12-4 and TRBJ1-4; D is possibly TRBD1 (6 bases). CDR3 length equals 15 residues. The CDR3 coding sequence is TGTGCCAACAGTTCCGTTCAGGGGACTAATGAAAAACTGTTTTTT. Its translation: CANSSVQGTNEKLFF.

The chain has TRBV28 and TRBJ2-7; D is undetermined. The CDR3 runs 12 residues. CDR1 and CDR2 from the germline V gene are MDHEN and SYDVKM. V lost 5 bases and J lost 6, with 11 bases in between. CDR3 sequence reads: CASSTPFFEQYF. The CDR3 region has the DNA TGTGCCAGCAGTACCCCTTTTTTCGAGCAGTACTTC.

The CDR3 loop is CASSRRGGGYEQYF. For the CDR3, the DNA is TGTGCCAGCAGCCGGCGGGGAGGGGGCTACGAGCAGTACTTC. The chain couples TRBV14 to TRBJ2-7, with a tentative D call TRBD2 (7 bases). Germline values: CDR1 SGHDN, CDR2 FVKESK. Deletions cut 4 bases from V and 3 bases from J, with 13 bases between. The CDR3 totals 14 residues.

V is TRBV4-2 and J is TRBJ2-1, with D perhaps assigned TRBD1 or TRBD2 (5 bases each). The germline gives CDR1 LGHNA, CDR2 YNFKEQ. This CDR3 has 12 residues. V lost 4 bases, J lost 8 bases, and 9 bases lay in between. DNA of the CDR3: TGTGCCAGCAGCCCTGAGGGGTATGAGCAGTTCTTC. Its protein is CASSPEGYEQFF.

This clonotype occurred once. A junction boundary mismatches the germline segment, possibly from a read error. This chain links TRBV29-1 with TRBJ2-1, with D possibly being TRBD1 (5 bases). Germline CDR1 and CDR2: SQVTM and ANQGSEA. The CDR3 contains 14 residues. CDR3 sequence: CSVEGGPRGNEHFF. Here the CDR3 DNA reads TGCAGCGTCGAAGGTGGACCAAGGGGAAATGAGCATTTCTTC.

As regards this clonotype: This may arise from a read error, as a much more abundant clone is one base away. This chain joins TRBV11-2 and TRBJ2-2; 14 bases agree with TRBD2. This CDR3 has 18 amino acids. Trimming took 7 bases from V and 1 from J; bases not matched to a gene: 8. The germline V gene encodes CDR1 SGHAT and CDR2 FQNNGV. CDR3 sequence (DNA): TGTGCCAGCAACCCCGGACTAGCGGGAGGTTGGAACACCGGGGAGCTGTTTTTT. The encoded protein is CASNPGLAGGWNTGELFF.

A word on this clonotype: The junction differs from germline at one of its ends, possibly a read error. The V call is TRBV11-1, the J call TRBJ2-1; TRBD2 matches at 8 bases. This CDR3 has 11 residues. Germline V gives CDR1 SGHAT, CDR2 FQDESV (reference sequence). DNA for the CDR3: TGTGCCAGCTGCTTAGCGGGGGAGCAGTTCTTC. The encoded protein is CASCLAGEQFF.

Comments on this clonotype: A read error is likely, as this CDR3 ends without the conserved phenylalanine or tryptophan. V is TRBV29-1 and J is TRBJ2-3; D is unresolved. There are 14 residues in the CDR3. With 5 bases removed from V and 0 bases from J, the gap between germline ends came to 12 bases. Germline V gene data show CDR1 as SQVTM and CDR2 as ANQGSEA. In DNA form, the CDR3 reads TGCAGCGTTTCATCGGCTCATAGCACAGATACGCAGTATCTT. This translates into CSVSSAHSTDTQYL.

This clonotype appeared many times. DNA of the CDR3: TGCGCCAGCAGTCGAAGCGTCAACGAGCAGTACTTC. The encoded protein is CASSRSVNEQYF. The chain couples TRBV10-2 to TRBJ2-7; D is undetermined. This CDR3 is 12 amino acids long. Germline CDR1 reads WSHSY; CDR2 reads SAAADI. Trimming removed 5 bases from V and 5 bases from J, with 10 bases in between.

To note about this clonotype: A read error is possible here, since a much larger clone lies one base away. The gene calls are TRBV11-2 and TRBJ2-6; 7 bases are a match to TRBD2. Germline V gene sequence: CDR1 SGHAT, CDR2 FQNNGV. The CDR3 contains 18 residues. The CDR3 region is CASSRFPAGSSGANVLAF. The CDR3 region has the DNA TGTGCCAGCAGCCGCTTTCCAGCGGGAAGCTCTGGGGCCAACGTCCTGGCTTTC. Complete variable domain (other parts from reference TRBV11-2 and TRBJ2-6): EAGVAQSPRYKIIEKRQSVAFWCNPISGHATLYWYQQILGQGPKLLIQFQNNGVVDDSQLPKDRFSAERLKGVDSTLKIQPAKLEDSAVYLCASSRFPAGSSGANVLAFGAGSRLTVL.

This clonotype occurred a few times. CDR3 in DNA: TGTGCCAGCAGTCAGTTCGGGACGCTGCCCGGGGAGCTGTTTTTT. As protein: CASSQFGTLPGELFF. The chain uses TRBV6-5 and TRBJ2-2; either TRBD1 or TRBD2 may supply D (5 bases each). The CDR3 sequence is 15 residues long. Per germline, CDR1 MNHEY and CDR2 SVGAGI. V lost 5 bases and J 6 bases, leaving 16 bases between the germline ends.

This clonotype was observed a few times. The V gene is TRBV6-1, the J gene TRBJ1-4; tentatively, D is TRBD1 (5 bases). The germline V gene has CDR1 MNHNS and CDR2 SASEGT. The CDR3 is 15 amino acids. Trimming took off 3 bases at V and 5 bases at J, with 13 bases between the two ends. CDR3 sequence (DNA): TGTGCCAGCAGTGAGCGGGACTATCAGAATGAAAAACTGTTTTTT. Amino acid sequence: CASSERDYQNEKLFF.

Details on this clonotype: A much larger clone lies one base from this, so it may be a read error. The V and J genes are TRBV11-2 and TRBJ2-1; D not resolved. CDR1 and CDR2 (germline): SGHAT, FQNNGV. The CDR3 is 11 amino acids. The CDR3: CASSQLNEQSF. The CDR3 nucleotides read TGTGCCAGCAGCCAATTAAATGAGCAGTCCTTC. The full variable domain, with the rest looked up from reference TRBV11-2 and TRBJ2-1, is EAGVAQSPRYKIIEKRQSVAFWCNPISGHATLYWYQQILGQGPKLLIQFQNNGVVDDSQLPKDRFSAERLKGVDSTLKIQPAKLEDSAVYLCASSQLNEQSFGPGTRLTVL.

The CDR3 DNA is TGTGCCAGCAAGGCGGCGTCTTTCACAGATACGCAGTATTTT. It specifies CASKAASFTDTQYF. V gene TRBV28 combines with J gene TRBJ2-3, with D unclear. This CDR3 contains 14 residues. CDR1 and CDR2 from the germline V gene are MDHEN and SYDVKM. V lost 7 bases and J lost 2, with 13 bases in between. The full variable domain, its missing parts supplied by reference TRBV28 and TRBJ2-3, is DVKVTQSSRYLVKRTGEKVFLECVQDMDHENMFWYRQDPGLGLRLIYFSYDVKMKEKGDIPEGYSVSREKKERFSLILESASTNQTSMYLCASKAASFTDTQYFGPGTRLTVL.

The chain's CDR3 is CASSRTLGTEAFF. CDR3 sequence (DNA): TGTGCCAGCAGTCGGACGTTGGGCACTGAAGCTTTCTTT. The V and J genes are TRBV6-6 and TRBJ1-1; D is unclear. CDR1 and CDR2 (germline): MNHNY, SVGAGI (reference sequence). The V end lost 5 bases, the J end lost 4 bases, and 11 bases lay between the germline ends. The CDR3 has 13 amino acids.

The chain employs TRBV4-2 and TRBJ2-1, with 7 positions matching TRBD2. Germline-derived CDR1 and CDR2 are LGHNA and YNFKEQ. CDR3 length: 16 amino acids. The V segment lost 1 base and the J segment 4 bases; nucleotides outside the gene matches: 7. The CDR3 sequence: CASSQAEVAGYNEQFF. In DNA, the CDR3 is TGTGCCAGCAGCCAAGCGGAGGTAGCGGGTTACAATGAGCAGTTCTTC.

Comment on this clonotype: A much larger clone is a single base away; this may be a read error. The V gene is TRBV6-1, the J gene TRBJ2-7, with no clear D. Looked up from germline, CDR1 is MNHNS and CDR2 is SASEGT. The CDR3 covers 11 residues. The CDR3 here is CACSVDYEQYF. The CDR3 DNA reads TGTGCCTGCAGTGTCGACTACGAGCAGTACTTC.

The chain couples TRBV30 to TRBJ1-5, with TRBD1 identical over 9 bases. This CDR3 region has 14 residues. Germline loops: CDR1 GTSNPN, CDR2 SVGIG (reference sequence). With V trimmed by 1 base and J by 3 bases, 1 base remained unmatched. CDR3 protein: CAWSGTGDNQPQHF. CDR3 DNA sequence: TGTGCCTGGAGTGGGACAGGGGACAATCAGCCCCAGCATTTT. Combining the CDR3 with reference TRBV30 and TRBJ1-5 gives the whole variable domain SQTIHQWPATLVQPVGSPLSLECTVEGTSNPNLYWYRQAAGRGLQLLFYSVGIGQISSEVPQNLSASRPQDRQFILSSKKLLLSDSGFYLCAWSGTGDNQPQHFGDGTRLSIL.

To note about this clonotype: A junction end diverges from the germline sequence, so it may reflect a read error. J is TRBJ1-3 and V is TRBV6-6; 7 bases are shared with TRBD1. In germline, CDR1 is MNHNY, CDR2 SVGAGI (reference sequence). This CDR3 has 19 residues. The CDR3 DNA sequence: TGTGTCAGCAGTACCGTGACAGGGAAAGACTTCGCCTCTGGAAACACCATATATTTT. Encoded protein: CVSSTVTGKDFASGNTIYF.

This clonotype was detected only a few times. The rearrangement links TRBV6-1 to TRBJ2-7; possibly TRBD1 for D (6 bases). Germline-derived CDR1 and CDR2 are MNHNS and SASEGT. The CDR3 is 13 amino acids. Between the trimmed V and J ends, which lost 5 bases and 3 bases, there was a span of 11 bases. CDR3: CASSTQGGYEQYF. The CDR3 DNA reads as TGTGCCAGCAGTACCCAAGGGGGCTACGAGCAGTACTTC.

The V and J genes are TRBV28 and TRBJ2-7; unclear D gene. CDR1 is MDHEN and CDR2 is SYDVKM in the germline V gene. The V and J ends lost 2 bases and 3 bases respectively, with 11 bases between them. CDR3 length: 14 amino acids. CDR3 in DNA: TGTGCCAGCAGTTTAATCTGCCCTCGCTACGAGCAGTACTTC. This sequence encodes CASSLICPRYEQYF.

V gene TRBV11-2 combines with J gene TRBJ2-5, with 9 nucleotides matching TRBD2. Germline assignment: CDR1 SGHAT and CDR2 FQNNGV. V lost 3 bases and J lost 5; bases outside the gene matches: 10. The CDR3 contains 16 residues. CDR3 bases: TGTGCCAGCAGCTTGAGGTCTAGCGGGATTGCGGAGACCCAGTACTTC. Translating gives CASSLRSSGIAETQYF.

This chain connects TRBV11-2 to TRBJ2-7; either TRBD1 or TRBD2 may fit D (5 bases each). Germline-derived CDR1 and CDR2 are SGHAT and FQNNGV. The CDR3 is made up of 16 amino acids. V dropped 5 bases and J dropped 2 bases, with 19 bases sitting between them. The CDR3, as DNA: TGTGCCAGCAGCATAGCTGGATCAGGGAGAACCTACGAGCAGTACTTC. This translates into CASSIAGSGRTYEQYF.

This clonotype is deemed medium-sized. V gene TRBV11-1 combines with J gene TRBJ2-1; 14 bases are shared with TRBD2. With V trimmed by 5 bases and J by 5 bases, 8 bases remained unmatched. CDR1 and CDR2 (germline): SGHAT, FQDESV (reference sequence). The length of the CDR3 is 17 residues. CDR3 sequence (DNA): TGTGCCAGCAGCCTGGGACTAGCGGGAGAAGTTGACAATGAGCAGTTCTTC. It translates to CASSLGLAGEVDNEQFF.

For this clonotype: One junction end disagrees with the germline gene, perhaps due to a read error. V usage is TRBV7-9 and J usage is TRBJ2-7, with D hard to call. CDR1 and CDR2 (germline): SEHNR, FQNEAQ (reference sequence). The CDR3 loop spans 12 amino acids. This CDR3 is CARSLEAYEQYF. As DNA, the CDR3 is TGTGCCAGGAGCTTGGAAGCCTACGAGCAGTACTTC.

This clonotype was counted a single time. One junction end disagrees with the germline gene, perhaps due to a read error. V is TRBV24-1 and J is TRBJ1-1; no definite D call. In germline, CDR1 is KGHDR, CDR2 SFDVKD. The CDR3 runs 13 residues. Here the CDR3 reads CATSRGMNTEASF. The CDR3 nucleotides read TGTGCCACCAGTCGGGGAATGAACACTGAAGCTTCCTTT.

This clonotype came up a few times. This chain connects TRBV12-5 to TRBJ2-1, with unresolved D. Between the trimmed V and J ends, which lost 1 base and 6 bases, there was a span of 10 bases. Germline V gene sequence: CDR1 LGHNT, CDR2 FRNRAP. The CDR3 totals 14 residues. The CDR3 loop is CASGLDYQSNEQFF. CDR3 coding DNA: TGTGCTAGTGGTTTGGACTACCAAAGCAATGAGCAGTTCTTC.